This entry lists 5 T cell receptor beta chains sequenced from one sample in a study of graft-versus-host responses after intestinal transplantation. The data were produced by immunoSEQ multiplex PCR, yet TCRdb's version contains in-frame clones alone and is incomplete. The table shows 90,000 to 120,000 clones, with around 90% occurring only once. For these TCRs, the target antigens are not known. This specimen consisted of unstimulated CD4+ T cells sorted from spleen or lymph node cells, obtained before transplant. Source of these receptors: a human donor who was the organ donor for an intestinal transplant.

Comments on this clone: Additional DNA sequences in this sample encode the identical CDR3. V gene TRBV5-1 combines with J gene TRBJ1-2; tentative D call: TRBD1 (6 bases). The V and J ends lost 4 bases and 4 bases respectively, with 8 bases between them. The CDR3 spans 12 residues. Per the germline V gene, CDR1 is SGHRS and CDR2 is YFSETQ. CDR3: CASSLDSYGYTF. CDR3 DNA sequence: TGCGCCAGCAGCCTGGACAGCTATGGCTACACCTTC.

The CDR3 region has the DNA TGTGCCAGCTCACTAAATACAGGGCTCGATACGCAGTATTTT. This sequence encodes CASSLNTGLDTQYF. The rearrangement uses TRBV18 and TRBJ2-3, with D possibly being TRBD1 (6 bases). Per germline, CDR1 KGHSH and CDR2 LQKENI. The V gene lost 4 bases and the J gene lost 6 bases, with 14 bases spanning the gap. The CDR3 spans 14 residues.

Here the CDR3 reads CASGLAQGSYEQYF. The CDR3 DNA is TGTGCCAGCGGGCTGGCACAGGGCTCCTACGAGCAGTACTTC. The chain has TRBV6-1 and TRBJ2-7; a weak D match, TRBD1 (6 bases). CDR1 and CDR2 from the germline V gene are MNHNS and SASEGT. V gave up 8 bases and J gave up 0 bases, with 14 bases separating them. This CDR3 is 14 amino acids long.

The rearrangement links TRBV18 to TRBJ2-2, with D tentatively TRBD2 (7 bases). The germline V gene has CDR1 KGHSH and CDR2 LQKENI. The CDR3 loop spans 16 amino acids. The V and J ends lost 4 bases and 5 bases respectively, with 17 bases between them. The CDR3 region has the DNA TGTGCCAGCTCACAAGAGTCGGGGGGCCGTACCGGGGAGCTGTTTTTT. It translates to CASSQESGGRTGELFF.

The V and J genes are TRBV11-2 and TRBJ2-1; no firm D call. The length of the CDR3 is 13 residues. The ends were cut back, 6 bases at V and 0 bases at J, with 6 bases in the middle. In germline, CDR1 is SGHAT, CDR2 FQNNGV. CDR3 sequence reads: CASSYLSYNEQFF. For the CDR3, the DNA is TGTGCCAGCAGTTATCTCTCCTACAATGAGCAGTTCTTC. The full variable domain, its missing parts supplied by reference TRBV11-2 and TRBJ2-1, is EAGVAQSPRYKIIEKRQSVAFWCNPISGHATLYWYQQILGQGPKLLIQFQNNGVVDDSQLPKDRFSAERLKGVDSTLKIQPAKLEDSAVYLCASSYLSYNEQFFGPGTRLTVL.